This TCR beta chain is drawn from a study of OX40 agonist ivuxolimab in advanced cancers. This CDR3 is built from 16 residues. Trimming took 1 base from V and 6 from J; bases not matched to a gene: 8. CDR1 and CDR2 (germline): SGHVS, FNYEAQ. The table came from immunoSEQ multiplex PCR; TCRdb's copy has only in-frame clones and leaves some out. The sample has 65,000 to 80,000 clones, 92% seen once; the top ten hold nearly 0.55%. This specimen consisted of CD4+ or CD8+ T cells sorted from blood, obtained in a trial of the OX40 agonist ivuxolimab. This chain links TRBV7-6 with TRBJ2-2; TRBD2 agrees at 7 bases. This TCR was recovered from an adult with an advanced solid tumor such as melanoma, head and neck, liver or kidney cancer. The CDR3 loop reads CASSLVRRESPGELFF. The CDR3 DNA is TGTGCCAGCAGCTTAGTCAGGCGGGAGTCCCCCGGGGAGCTGTTTTTT.